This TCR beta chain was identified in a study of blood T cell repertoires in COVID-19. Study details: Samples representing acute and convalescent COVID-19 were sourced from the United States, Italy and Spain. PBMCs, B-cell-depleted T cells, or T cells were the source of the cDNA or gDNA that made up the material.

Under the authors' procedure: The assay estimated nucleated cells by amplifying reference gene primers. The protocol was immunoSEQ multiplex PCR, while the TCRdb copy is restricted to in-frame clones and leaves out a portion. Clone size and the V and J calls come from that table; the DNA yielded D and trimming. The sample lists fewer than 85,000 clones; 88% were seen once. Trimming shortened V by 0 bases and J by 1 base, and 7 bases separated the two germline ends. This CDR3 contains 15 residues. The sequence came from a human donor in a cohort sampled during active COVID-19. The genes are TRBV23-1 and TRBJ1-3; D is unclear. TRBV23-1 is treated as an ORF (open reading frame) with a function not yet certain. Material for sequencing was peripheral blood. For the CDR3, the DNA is TGCGCCAGCAGTCAATCAGGAGGGTCTGGAAACACCATATATTTT. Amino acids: CASSQSGGSGNTIYF.